These 3 T cell receptor beta chains were all obtained from the same sample, sequenced in a study of cytomegalovirus exposure and HLA in healthy donors. PCR used 60 Vbeta primers and 13 Jbeta primers. Some clones are missing from TCRdb's copy, which holds only in-frame ones; the method was immunoSEQ multiplex PCR. The sample contains approximately 97,000 clones, roughly 79% of which appear only once. Material for sequencing was PBMCs. All receptors come from a woman aged 70-85 years in good health and CMV-seropositive.

This clone was counted a few times. This sequence joins TRBV5-4 and TRBJ1-4, with TRBD1 matching 9 bases. The germline gives CDR1 SGHNT, CDR2 YYREEE (reference sequence). This CDR3 region has 13 residues. Germline trimming cut 1 base from V and 12 bases from J; bases unmatched to any gene: 4. DNA for the CDR3: TGTGCCAGCAGCTTGTTCGGGACAGGGCAACTGTTTTTT. It is translated as CASSLFGTGQLFF.

The chain carries TRBV30 and TRBJ2-7; 8 bases fit TRBD1. The CDR3 spans 13 residues. Germline CDR1 GTSNPN, CDR2 SVGIG (reference sequence). The J segment lost 4 bases and the V segment lost 1 base, leaving 3 bases of the junction unmatched. The CDR3 nucleotides are TGTGCCTGGAGTGCCGACAGGGGTTACGAGCAGTACTTC. Its protein is CAWSADRGYEQYF.

CDR3 region: CASSLAGLENIQYF. CDR3 DNA sequence: TGTGCCAGCAGCCTCGCGGGGCTAGAAAACATTCAGTACTTC. The rearrangement uses TRBV28 and TRBJ2-4; a weak D match, TRBD2 (6 bases). Germline assignment: CDR1 MDHEN and CDR2 SYDVKM. The CDR3 is made up of 14 amino acids. V was cut by 6 bases and J by 5 bases, with 14 bases left in between.